The clone carrying this T cell receptor beta chain appeared many times. Its cognate antigen is unknown. This CDR3 contains 15 residues. Germline V lookup: CDR1 KGHDR, CDR2 SFDVKD. V shed 7 bases and J 4 bases; nucleotides not matched to a gene: 5. Indicated time point: sample taken at primary tumor resection. The authors sequenced whole RNA from tumor, nontumor lung or frozen PBMC without sorting. TCRdb reprocessed the 5' RACE reads with MiXCR, giving one entry per CDR3 protein. The sample includes some 11,000 distinct CDR3 sequences, 4% to 6% of them seen just once. The data belong to a study of spatial heterogeneity in lung cancer. Study observations and caveats: For expanded intratumoral alpha and beta TCRs, counts tracked tumor mutation counts.

The receptor's source is a male donor with early-stage non-small cell lung cancer. The chain is built from TRBV24-1 and TRBJ2-1; 11 nucleotides line up with TRBD2. Sequences were derived from lung tumor tissue, sampled at surgery. CDR3: CATSGGLADYNEQFF. DNA for the CDR3: TGTGCCACCAGCGGGGGACTAGCGGATTACAATGAGCAGTTCTTC.